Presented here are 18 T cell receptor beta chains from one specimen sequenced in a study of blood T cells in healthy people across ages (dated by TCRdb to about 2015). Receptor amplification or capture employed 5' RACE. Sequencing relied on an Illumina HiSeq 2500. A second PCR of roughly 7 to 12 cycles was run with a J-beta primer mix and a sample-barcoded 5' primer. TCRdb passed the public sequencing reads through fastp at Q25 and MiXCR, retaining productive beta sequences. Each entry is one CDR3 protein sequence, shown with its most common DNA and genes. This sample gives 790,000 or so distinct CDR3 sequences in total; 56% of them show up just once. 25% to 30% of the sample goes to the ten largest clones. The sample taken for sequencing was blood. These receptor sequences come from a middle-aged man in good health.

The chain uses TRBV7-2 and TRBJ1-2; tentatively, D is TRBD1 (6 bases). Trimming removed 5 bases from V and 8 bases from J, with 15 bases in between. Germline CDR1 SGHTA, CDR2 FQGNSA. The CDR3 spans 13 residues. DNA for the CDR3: TGTGCCAGCAGCCCCGGGGGGGCGTCCGGCTACACCTTC. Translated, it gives CASSPGGASGYTF.

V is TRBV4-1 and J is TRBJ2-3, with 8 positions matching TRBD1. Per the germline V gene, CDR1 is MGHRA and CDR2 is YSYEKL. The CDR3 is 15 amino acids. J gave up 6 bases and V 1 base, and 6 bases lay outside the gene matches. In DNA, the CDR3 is TGCGCCAGCAGCCAAGGGAGACAGGGGAGTGATACGCAGTATTTT. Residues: CASSQGRQGSDTQYF.

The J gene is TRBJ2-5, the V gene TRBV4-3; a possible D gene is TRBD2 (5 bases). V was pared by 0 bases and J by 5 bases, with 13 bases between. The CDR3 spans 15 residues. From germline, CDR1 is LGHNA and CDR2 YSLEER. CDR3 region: CASSQDVQAGETQYF. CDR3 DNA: TGCGCCAGCAGCCAAGACGTGCAGGCGGGTGAGACCCAGTACTTC.

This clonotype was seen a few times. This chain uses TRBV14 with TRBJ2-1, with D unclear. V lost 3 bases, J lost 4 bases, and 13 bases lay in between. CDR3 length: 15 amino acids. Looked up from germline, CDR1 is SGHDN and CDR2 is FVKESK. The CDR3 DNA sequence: TGTGCCAGCAGCCAGGAAGGAATGTGGTACAATGAGCAGTTCTTC. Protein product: CASSQEGMWYNEQFF.

Here the CDR3 reads CASRQFNSPLHF. Here the CDR3 DNA reads TGTGCCAGCAGGCAATTTAATTCACCCCTCCACTTT. The chain carries TRBV12-3 or TRBV12-4 and TRBJ1-6; D ambiguous. The CDR3 contains 12 residues. Trimming cost V 6 bases and J 6 bases, with 6 bases left between them.

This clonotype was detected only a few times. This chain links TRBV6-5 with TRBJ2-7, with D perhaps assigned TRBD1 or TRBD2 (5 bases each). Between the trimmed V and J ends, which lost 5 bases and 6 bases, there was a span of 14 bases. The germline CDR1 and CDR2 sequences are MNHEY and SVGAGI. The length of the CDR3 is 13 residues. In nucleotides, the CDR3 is TGTGCCAGCAGTCGCCCCTCAGGGACCGAGCAGTACTTC. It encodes CASSRPSGTEQYF.

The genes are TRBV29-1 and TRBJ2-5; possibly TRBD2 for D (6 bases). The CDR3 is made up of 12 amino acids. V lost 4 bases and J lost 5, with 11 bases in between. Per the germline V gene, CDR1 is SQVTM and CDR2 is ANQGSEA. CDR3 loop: CSVAEGLETQYF. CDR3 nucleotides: TGCAGCGTTGCGGAGGGTTTGGAGACCCAGTACTTC.

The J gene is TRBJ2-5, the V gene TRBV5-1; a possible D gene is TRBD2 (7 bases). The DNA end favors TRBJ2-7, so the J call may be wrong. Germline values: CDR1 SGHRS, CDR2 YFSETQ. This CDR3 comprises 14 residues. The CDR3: CASSWDGAGAEQYF. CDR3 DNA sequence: TGCGCCAGCAGCTGGGACGGTGCGGGGGCCGAGCAGTACTTC.

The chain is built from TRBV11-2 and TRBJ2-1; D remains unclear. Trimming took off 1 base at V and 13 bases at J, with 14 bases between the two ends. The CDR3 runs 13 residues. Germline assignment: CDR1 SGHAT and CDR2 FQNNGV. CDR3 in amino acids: CASSLVPEETQFF. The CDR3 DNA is TGTGCCAGCAGCTTAGTTCCGGAAGAGACCCAGTTCTTC.

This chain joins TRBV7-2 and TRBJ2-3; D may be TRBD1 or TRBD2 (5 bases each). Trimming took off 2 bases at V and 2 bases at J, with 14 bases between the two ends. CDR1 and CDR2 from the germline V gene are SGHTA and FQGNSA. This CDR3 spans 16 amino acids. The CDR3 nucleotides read TGTGCCAGCAGCTTAATGAGGGGCAGATACACAGATACGCAGTATTTT. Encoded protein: CASSLMRGRYTDTQYF.

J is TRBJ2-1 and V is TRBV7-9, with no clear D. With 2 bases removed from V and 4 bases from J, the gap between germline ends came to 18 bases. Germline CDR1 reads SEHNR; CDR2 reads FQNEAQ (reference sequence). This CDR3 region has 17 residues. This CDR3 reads CASSLRFRVAEYNEQFF. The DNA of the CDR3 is TGTGCCAGCAGCTTAAGGTTTCGGGTAGCCGAATACAATGAGCAGTTCTTC. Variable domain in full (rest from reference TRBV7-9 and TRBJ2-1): DTGVSQNPRHKITKRGQNVTFRCDPISEHNRLYWYRQTLGQGPEFLTYFQNEAQLEKSRLLSDRFSAERPKGSFSTLEIQRTEQGDSAMYLCASSLRFRVAEYNEQFFGPGTRLTVL.

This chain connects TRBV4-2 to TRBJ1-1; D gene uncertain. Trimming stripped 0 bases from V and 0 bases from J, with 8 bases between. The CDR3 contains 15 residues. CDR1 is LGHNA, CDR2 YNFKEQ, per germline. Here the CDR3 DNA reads TGTGCCAGCAGCCAAGATGAGGGAATGAACACTGAAGCTTTCTTT. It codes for CASSQDEGMNTEAFF.

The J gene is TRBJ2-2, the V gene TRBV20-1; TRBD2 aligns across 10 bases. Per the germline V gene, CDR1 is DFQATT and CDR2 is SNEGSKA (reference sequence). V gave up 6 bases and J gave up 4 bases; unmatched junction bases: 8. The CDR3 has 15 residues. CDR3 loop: CSARLSGRLTGELFF. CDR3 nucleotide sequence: TGCAGTGCCAGACTTAGCGGGAGGCTCACCGGGGAGCTGTTTTTT.

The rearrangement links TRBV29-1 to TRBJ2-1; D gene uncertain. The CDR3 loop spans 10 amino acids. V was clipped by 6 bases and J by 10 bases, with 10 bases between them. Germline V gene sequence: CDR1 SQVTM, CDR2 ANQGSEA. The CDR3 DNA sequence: TGCAGCGTGGATAGCAGCGAGCAGTTCTTC. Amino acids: CSVDSSEQFF.

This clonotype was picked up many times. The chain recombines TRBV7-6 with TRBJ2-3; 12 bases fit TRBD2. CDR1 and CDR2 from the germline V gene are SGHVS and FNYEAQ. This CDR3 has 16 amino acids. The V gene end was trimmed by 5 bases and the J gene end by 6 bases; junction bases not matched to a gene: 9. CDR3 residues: CASSPTGLAGSDTQYF. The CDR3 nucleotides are TGTGCCAGCAGCCCAACCGGACTAGCGGGGTCGGATACGCAGTATTTT.

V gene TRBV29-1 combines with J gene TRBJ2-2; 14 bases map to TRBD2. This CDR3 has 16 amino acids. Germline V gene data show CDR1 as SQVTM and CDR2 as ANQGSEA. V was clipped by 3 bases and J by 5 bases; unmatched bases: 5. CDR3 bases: TGCAGCGTTGAGGGACTAGCGGGAGCGGTTACCGGGGAGCTGTTTTTT. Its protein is CSVEGLAGAVTGELFF.

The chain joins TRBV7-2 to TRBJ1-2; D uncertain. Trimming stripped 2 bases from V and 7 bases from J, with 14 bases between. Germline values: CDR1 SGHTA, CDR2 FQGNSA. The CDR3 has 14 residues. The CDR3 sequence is CASSLYVGLSGYTF. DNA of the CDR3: TGTGCCAGCAGCTTATATGTAGGGTTGAGTGGCTACACCTTC.

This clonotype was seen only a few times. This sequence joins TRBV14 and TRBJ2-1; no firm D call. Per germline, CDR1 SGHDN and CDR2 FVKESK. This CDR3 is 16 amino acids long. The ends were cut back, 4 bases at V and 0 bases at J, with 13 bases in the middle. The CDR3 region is CASSPFRAHSYNEQFF. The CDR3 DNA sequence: TGTGCCAGCAGCCCGTTCAGAGCACACTCCTACAATGAGCAGTTCTTC.